The clone carrying this T cell receptor beta chain showed up just a few times. This sample is part of a study of T-cell reconstitution after alpha-beta-depleted transplantation in children. Preparation of the TCRbeta library used unique molecular identifiers. TCRdb reanalysed the PCR reads using MiXCR and keeps one entry per CDR3 protein. Of 440,000 or so distinct CDR3 sequences in the sample, 9.5% to 13% were seen once. The input for sequencing was PBMCs from the stem cell graft donor, taken from the stem cell graft. This TCR came from a human donor who donated a stem cell graft to a child with acute myeloid leukemia.

This CDR3 is CASSHLLMAAVDYGYTF. Written as DNA, the CDR3 is TGTGCCAGCAGTCACCTCCTTATGGCGGCCGTTGACTATGGCTACACCTTC. This sequence joins TRBV12-3 or TRBV12-4 and TRBJ1-2, with D unresolved. The germline V and J ends were trimmed by 5 bases and 3 bases, with 22 bases remaining between them. The CDR3 extends over 17 amino acids.